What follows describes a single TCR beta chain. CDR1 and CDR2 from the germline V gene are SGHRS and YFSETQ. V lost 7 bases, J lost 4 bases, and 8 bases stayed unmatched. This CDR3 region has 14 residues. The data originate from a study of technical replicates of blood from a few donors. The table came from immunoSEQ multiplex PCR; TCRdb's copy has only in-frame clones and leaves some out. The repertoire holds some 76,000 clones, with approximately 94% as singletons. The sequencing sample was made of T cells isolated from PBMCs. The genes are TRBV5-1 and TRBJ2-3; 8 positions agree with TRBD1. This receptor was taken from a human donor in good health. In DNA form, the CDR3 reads TGCGCCAGCTTAGGACAGGGAGGTGCAGATACGCAGTATTTT. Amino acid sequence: CASLGQGGADTQYF.